A selection of T cell receptor beta chains follows, all from one sample in a study of shared clonotypes between healthy human individuals. TCRdb keeps only in-frame clones here, not all; method: immunoSEQ multiplex PCR. Among about 1 million clones listed, about 76% were seen once. The sequenced sample was memory CD4+ T cells sorted from blood. The receptors originated from a man aged 18 to 35 in good health. Both conserved end residues are part of each CDR3. D genes are given only for firm matches. The listing skips clone size in some rows; elsewhere it reads once, few, many or a size class.

d_gene: NA
v_gene: TRBV10-3
j_gene: TRBJ2-5
abundance: NA
CDR3aa: CAISEFRTHGEETQYF
CDR3nt: TGTGCCATCAGTGAGTTCAGGACTCACGGGGAGGAGACCCAGTACTTC

d_gene: NA
v_gene: TRBV10-3
j_gene: TRBJ2-7
abundance: NA
CDR3aa: CAISGTGPRRAEQYF
CDR3nt: TGTGCCATCAGTGGAACAGGGCCCCGTAGGGCCGAGCAGTACTTC

d_gene: NA
v_gene: TRBV6-6
j_gene: TRBJ1-6
abundance: NA
CDR3aa: CASSRHFSYNSPLHF
CDR3nt: TGTGCCAGCAGTAGACATTTCTCCTATAATTCACCCCTCCACTTT

d_gene: NA
v_gene: TRBV4-3
j_gene: TRBJ2-1
abundance: NA
CDR3aa: CASSQDLTRGGEQFF
CDR3nt: TGCGCCAGCAGCCAAGACTTAACCAGAGGGGGTGAGCAGTTCTTC

d_gene: TRBD2
v_gene: TRBV5-8
j_gene: TRBJ2-1
abundance: NA
CDR3aa: CASSLGLEMNEQFF
CDR3nt: TGTGCCAGCAGCTTAGGACTAGAGATGAATGAGCAGTTCTTC

d_gene: NA
v_gene: TRBV5-1
j_gene: TRBJ2-3
abundance: NA
CDR3aa: CASSLGHGGSTDTQYF
CDR3nt: TGCGCCAGCAGCTTGGGGCATGGCGGGAGCACAGATACGCAGTATTTT

d_gene: NA
v_gene: TRBV15
j_gene: TRBJ2-5
abundance: NA
CDR3aa: CATSGRYKETQYF
CDR3nt: TGTGCCACCAGCGGGCGATATAAAGAGACCCAGTACTTC

d_gene: NA
v_gene: TRBV5-4
j_gene: TRBJ2-2
abundance: few
CDR3aa: CASSLAQDTGELFF
CDR3nt: TGTGCCAGCAGCTTGGCCCAGGACACCGGGGAGCTGTTTTTT

d_gene: NA
v_gene: TRBV6-5
j_gene: TRBJ1-3
abundance: NA
CDR3aa: CASKEGNTIYF
CDR3nt: TGTGCCAGCAAGGAGGGAAACACCATATATTTT

d_gene: TRBD2
v_gene: TRBV29-1
j_gene: TRBJ2-3
abundance: NA
CDR3aa: CRAGSGSITDTQYF
CDR3nt: TGCCGCGCGGGGAGCGGGAGCATCACAGATACGCAGTATTTT

d_gene: NA
v_gene: TRBV7-8
j_gene: TRBJ1-4
abundance: NA
CDR3aa: CASRATGLSFVEKLFF
CDR3nt: TGTGCCAGCAGAGCTACAGGACTGAGCTTCGTTGAAAAACTGTTTTTT

d_gene: NA
v_gene: TRBV5-6
j_gene: TRBJ2-3
abundance: NA
CDR3aa: CASQDRPSSTDTQYF
CDR3nt: TGTGCCAGCCAAGACAGACCTTCTAGCACAGATACGCAGTATTTT

d_gene: NA
v_gene: TRBV15
j_gene: TRBJ2-1
abundance: NA
CDR3aa: CATSRAWGFSYNEQFF
CDR3nt: TGTGCCACCAGCAGAGCGTGGGGTTTCTCCTACAATGAGCAGTTCTTC

d_gene: NA
v_gene: TRBV5-1
j_gene: TRBJ2-7
abundance: NA
CDR3aa: CASSEGYYEQYF
CDR3nt: TGCGCCAGCAGCGAAGGATACTACGAGCAGTACTTC

d_gene: NA
v_gene: TRBV5-6
j_gene: TRBJ2-3
abundance: NA
CDR3aa: CASSFSRRSTDTQYF
CDR3nt: TGTGCCAGCAGCTTTTCCAGAAGAAGCACAGATACGCAGTATTTT

d_gene: NA
v_gene: TRBV30
j_gene: TRBJ1-1
abundance: few
CDR3aa: CAWSVSRRTEAFF
CDR3nt: TGTGCCTGGAGTGTAAGCAGGCGGACTGAAGCTTTCTTT

d_gene: NA
v_gene: TRBV9
j_gene: TRBJ1-2
abundance: NA
CDR3aa: CASSQGPVGYTF
CDR3nt: TGTGCCAGCTCCCAGGGCCCTGTCGGCTACACCTTC

d_gene: TRBD1
v_gene: TRBV6-5
j_gene: TRBJ1-1
abundance: few
CDR3aa: CASSYLAGGFNTEAFF
CDR3nt: TGTGCCAGCAGTTACCTGGCAGGGGGCTTTAACACTGAAGCTTTCTTT

d_gene: NA
v_gene: TRBV18
j_gene: TRBJ2-7
abundance: NA
CDR3aa: CASSPSRVGEQYF
CDR3nt: TGTGCCAGCTCACCTTCCAGGGTCGGAGAGCAGTACTTC

d_gene: NA
v_gene: TRBV5-1
j_gene: TRBJ1-4
abundance: NA
CDR3aa: CASSSTASNEKLFF
CDR3nt: TGCGCCAGCAGCTCGACAGCCTCTAATGAAAAACTGTTTTTT

d_gene: NA
v_gene: TRBV6-1
j_gene: TRBJ2-5
abundance: NA
CDR3aa: CASSARAETQYF
CDR3nt: TGTGCCAGCAGCGCCAGGGCCGAGACCCAGTACTTC

d_gene: NA
v_gene: TRBV7-8
j_gene: TRBJ2-6
abundance: few
CDR3aa: CASSSRDTRLLSGANVLTF
CDR3nt: TGTGCCAGCAGCTCTCGCGACACAAGACTACTCTCTGGGGCCAACGTCCTGACTTTC

d_gene: NA
v_gene: TRBV28
j_gene: TRBJ1-5
abundance: NA
CDR3aa: CASSFLRQPQHF
CDR3nt: TGTGCCAGCAGTTTCCTTCGTCAGCCCCAGCATTTT

d_gene: NA
v_gene: TRBV10-1
j_gene: TRBJ1-1
abundance: NA
CDR3aa: CANYNPGTNLVNTEAFF
CDR3nt: TGCGCCAACTATAACCCCGGGACAAACCTAGTGAACACTGAAGCTTTCTTT

d_gene: NA
v_gene: TRBV6-5
j_gene: TRBJ1-1
abundance: NA
CDR3aa: CASSERGEAFF
CDR3nt: TGTGCCAGCAGTGAACGTGGGGAAGCTTTCTTT

d_gene: NA
v_gene: TRBV5-6
j_gene: TRBJ1-5
abundance: NA
CDR3aa: CASSGVAANQPQHF
CDR3nt: TGTGCCAGCAGCGGGGTGGCAGCCAATCAGCCCCAGCATTTT

d_gene: NA
v_gene: TRBV6-1
j_gene: TRBJ2-7
abundance: NA
CDR3aa: CASRAVFSYEQYF
CDR3nt: TGTGCCAGCAGAGCCGTCTTCTCCTACGAGCAGTACTTC

d_gene: NA
v_gene: TRBV18
j_gene: TRBJ1-5
abundance: few
CDR3aa: CASSPPNRGHNQPQHF
CDR3nt: TGTGCCAGCTCACCACCTAATAGGGGCCACAATCAGCCCCAGCATTTT

d_gene: NA
v_gene: TRBV7-2
j_gene: TRBJ1-2
abundance: NA
CDR3aa: CASSLGGFYYGYTF
CDR3nt: TGTGCCAGCAGCCTCGGAGGGTTTTACTATGGCTACACCTTC

d_gene: NA
v_gene: TRBV9
j_gene: TRBJ2-1
abundance: few
CDR3aa: CASSVRDSQGNEQFF
CDR3nt: TGTGCCAGCAGCGTCCGGGACTCCCAGGGCAATGAGCAGTTCTTC

d_gene: TRBD2
v_gene: TRBV5-4
j_gene: TRBJ2-1
abundance: NA
CDR3aa: CASSLVRTSGYNEQFF
CDR3nt: TGTGCCAGCAGCTTGGTGCGGACTAGCGGTTACAATGAGCAGTTCTTC